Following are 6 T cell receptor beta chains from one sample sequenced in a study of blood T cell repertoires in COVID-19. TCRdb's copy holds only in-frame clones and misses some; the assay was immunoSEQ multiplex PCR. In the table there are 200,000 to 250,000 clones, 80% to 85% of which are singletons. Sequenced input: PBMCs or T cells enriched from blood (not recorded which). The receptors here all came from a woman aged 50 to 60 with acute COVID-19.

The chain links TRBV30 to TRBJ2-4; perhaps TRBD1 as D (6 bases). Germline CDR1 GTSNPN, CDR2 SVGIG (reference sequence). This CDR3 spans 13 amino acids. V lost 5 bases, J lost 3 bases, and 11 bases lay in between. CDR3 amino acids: CAWAQGNKNIQYF. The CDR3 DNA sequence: TGTGCCTGGGCCCAGGGGAACAAAAACATTCAGTACTTC. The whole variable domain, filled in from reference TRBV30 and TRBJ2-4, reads SQTIHQWPATLVQPVGSPLSLECTVEGTSNPNLYWYRQAAGRGLQLLFYSVGIGQISSEVPQNLSASRPQDRQFILSSKKLLLSDSGFYLCAWAQGNKNIQYFGAGTRLSVL.

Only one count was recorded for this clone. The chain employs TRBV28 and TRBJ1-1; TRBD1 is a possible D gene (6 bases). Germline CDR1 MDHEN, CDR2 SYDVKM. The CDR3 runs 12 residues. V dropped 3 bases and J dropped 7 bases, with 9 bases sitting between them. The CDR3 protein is CASSFQGLEAFF. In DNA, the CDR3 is TGTGCCAGCAGTTTTCAGGGGCTTGAAGCTTTCTTT.

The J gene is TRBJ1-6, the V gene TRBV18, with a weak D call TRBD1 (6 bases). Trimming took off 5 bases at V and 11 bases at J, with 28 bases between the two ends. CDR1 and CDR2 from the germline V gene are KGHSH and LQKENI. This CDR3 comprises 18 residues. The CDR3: CASSRSVRDKSQVAPLHF. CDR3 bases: TGTGCCAGCTCAAGAAGTGTCCGGGACAAGAGTCAGGTTGCACCCCTCCACTTT.

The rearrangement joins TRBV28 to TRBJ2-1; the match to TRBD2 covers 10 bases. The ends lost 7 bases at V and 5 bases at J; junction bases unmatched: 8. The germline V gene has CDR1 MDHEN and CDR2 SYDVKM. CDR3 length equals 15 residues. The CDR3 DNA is TGTGCCAGCACCCGCCGGCTAGCGGGAGACAATGAGCAGTTCTTC. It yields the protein CASTRRLAGDNEQFF. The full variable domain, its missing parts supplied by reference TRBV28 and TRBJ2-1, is DVKVTQSSRYLVKRTGEKVFLECVQDMDHENMFWYRQDPGLGLRLIYFSYDVKMKEKGDIPEGYSVSREKKERFSLILESASTNQTSMYLCASTRRLAGDNEQFFGPGTRLTVL.

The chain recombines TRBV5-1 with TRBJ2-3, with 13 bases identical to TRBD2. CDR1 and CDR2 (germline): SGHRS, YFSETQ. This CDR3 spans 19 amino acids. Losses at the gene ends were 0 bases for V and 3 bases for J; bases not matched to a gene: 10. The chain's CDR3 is CASSLGLAGGAVRTDTQYF. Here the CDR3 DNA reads TGCGCCAGCAGCTTGGGACTAGCGGGGGGAGCCGTCAGGACAGATACGCAGTATTTT.

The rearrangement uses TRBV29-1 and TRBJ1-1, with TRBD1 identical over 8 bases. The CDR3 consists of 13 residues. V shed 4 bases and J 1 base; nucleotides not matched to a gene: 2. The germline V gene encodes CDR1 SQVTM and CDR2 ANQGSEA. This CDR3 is CSVGGTGNTEAFF. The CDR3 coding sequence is TGCAGCGTTGGTGGGACAGGGAACACTGAAGCTTTCTTT.